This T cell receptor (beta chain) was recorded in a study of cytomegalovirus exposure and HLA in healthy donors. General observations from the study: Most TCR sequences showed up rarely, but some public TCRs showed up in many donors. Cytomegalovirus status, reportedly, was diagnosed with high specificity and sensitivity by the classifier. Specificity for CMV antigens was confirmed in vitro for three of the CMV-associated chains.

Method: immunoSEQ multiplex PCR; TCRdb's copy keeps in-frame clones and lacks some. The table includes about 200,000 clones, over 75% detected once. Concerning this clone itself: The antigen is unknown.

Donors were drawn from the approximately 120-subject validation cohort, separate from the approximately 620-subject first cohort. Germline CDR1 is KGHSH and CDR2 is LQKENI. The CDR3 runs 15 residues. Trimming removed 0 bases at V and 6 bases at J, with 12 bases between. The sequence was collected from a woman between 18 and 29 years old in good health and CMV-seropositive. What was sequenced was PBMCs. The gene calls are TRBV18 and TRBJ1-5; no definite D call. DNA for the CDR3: TGTGCCAGCTCACCACCCGAACAGACGGCTCAGCCCCAGCATTTT. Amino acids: CASSPPEQTAQPQHF. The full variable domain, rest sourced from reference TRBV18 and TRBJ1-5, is NAGVMQNPRHLVRRRGQEARLRCSPMKGHSHVYWYRQLPEEGLKFMVYLQKENIIDESGMPKERFSAEFPKEGPSILRIQQVVRGDSAAYFCASSPPEQTAQPQHFGDGTRLSIL.